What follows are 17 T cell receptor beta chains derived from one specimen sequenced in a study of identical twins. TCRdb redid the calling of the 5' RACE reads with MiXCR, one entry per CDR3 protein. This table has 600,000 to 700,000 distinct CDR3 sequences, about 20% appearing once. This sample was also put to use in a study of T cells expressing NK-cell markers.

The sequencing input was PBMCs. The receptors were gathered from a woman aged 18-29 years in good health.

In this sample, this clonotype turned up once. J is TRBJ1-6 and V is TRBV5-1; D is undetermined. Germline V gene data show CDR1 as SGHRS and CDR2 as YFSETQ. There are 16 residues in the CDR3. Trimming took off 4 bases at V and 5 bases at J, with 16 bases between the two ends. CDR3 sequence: CASSPAIAFHNSPLHF. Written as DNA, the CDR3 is TGCGCCAGCAGCCCAGCCATAGCTTTTCATAATTCACCCCTCCACTTT.

The CDR3 here is CASSLPRREQFF. CDR3 coding DNA: TGTGCCAGCAGCTTGCCCCGGCGGGAGCAGTTCTTC. The genes are TRBV7-2 and TRBJ2-1; no reliable D call. The germline CDR1 and CDR2 sequences are SGHTA and FQGNSA. This CDR3 contains 12 residues. Trimming removed 3 bases from V and 10 bases from J, with 10 bases in between. The complete variable domain, with remaining parts taken from reference TRBV7-2 and TRBJ2-1, reads GAGVSQSPSNKVTEKGKDVELRCDPISGHTALYWYRQSLGQGLEFLIYFQGNSAPDKSGLPSDRFSAERTGGSVSTLTIQRTQQEDSAVYLCASSLPRREQFFGPGTRLTVL.

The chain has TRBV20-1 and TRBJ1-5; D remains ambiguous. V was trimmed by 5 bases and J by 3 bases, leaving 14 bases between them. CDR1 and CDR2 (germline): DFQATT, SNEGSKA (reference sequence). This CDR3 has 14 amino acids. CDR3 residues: CSAAASGDNQPQHF. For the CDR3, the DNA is TGCAGTGCTGCCGCTTCGGGCGACAATCAGCCCCAGCATTTT.

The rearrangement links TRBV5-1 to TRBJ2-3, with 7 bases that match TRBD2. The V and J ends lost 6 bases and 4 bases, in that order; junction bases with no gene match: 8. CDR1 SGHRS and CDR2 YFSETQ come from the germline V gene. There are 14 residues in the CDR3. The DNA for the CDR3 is TGCGCCAGCAAGCTCGCGGGGGTTCCAGATACGCAGTATTTT. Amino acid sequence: CASKLAGVPDTQYF.

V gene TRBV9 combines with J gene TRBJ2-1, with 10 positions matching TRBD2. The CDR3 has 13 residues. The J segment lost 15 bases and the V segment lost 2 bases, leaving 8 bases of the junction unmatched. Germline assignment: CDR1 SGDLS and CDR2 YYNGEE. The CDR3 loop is CASSVGRAGGLFF. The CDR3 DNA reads TGTGCCAGCAGCGTGGGTAGAGCGGGGGGGCTGTTCTTC. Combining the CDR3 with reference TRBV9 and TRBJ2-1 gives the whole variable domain DSGVTQTPKHLITATGQRVTLRCSPRSGDLSVYWYQQSLDQGLQFLIQYYNGEERAKGNILERFSAQQFPDLHSELNLSSLELGDSALYFCASSVGRAGGLFFGPGTRLTVL.

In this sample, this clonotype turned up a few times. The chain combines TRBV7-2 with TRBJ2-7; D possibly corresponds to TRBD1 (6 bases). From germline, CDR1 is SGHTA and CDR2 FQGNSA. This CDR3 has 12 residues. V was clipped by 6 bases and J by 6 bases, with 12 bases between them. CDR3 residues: CASRTDRGEQYF. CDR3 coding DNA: TGTGCCAGCAGAACGGACAGAGGCGAGCAGTACTTC.

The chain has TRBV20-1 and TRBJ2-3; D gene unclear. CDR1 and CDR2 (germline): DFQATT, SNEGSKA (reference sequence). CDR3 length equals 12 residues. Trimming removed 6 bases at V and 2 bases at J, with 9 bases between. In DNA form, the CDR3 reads TGCAGTGCGGGGATACCCACAGATACGCAGTATTTT. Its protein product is CSAGIPTDTQYF.

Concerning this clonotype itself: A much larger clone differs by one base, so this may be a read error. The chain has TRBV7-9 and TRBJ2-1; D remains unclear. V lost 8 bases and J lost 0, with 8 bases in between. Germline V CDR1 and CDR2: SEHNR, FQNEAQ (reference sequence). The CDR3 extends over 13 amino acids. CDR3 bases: TGTGCCAGCGGGCGAAGCTCCTACAATGAGCAGTTCTTC. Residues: CASGRSSYNEQFF.

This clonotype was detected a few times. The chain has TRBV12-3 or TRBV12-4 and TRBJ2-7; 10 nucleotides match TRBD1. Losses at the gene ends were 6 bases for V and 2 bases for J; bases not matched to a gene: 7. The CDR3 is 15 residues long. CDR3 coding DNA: TGTGCCAGCAGGGAGACCGGGACAGGGGCCTACGAGCAGTACTTC. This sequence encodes CASRETGTGAYEQYF.

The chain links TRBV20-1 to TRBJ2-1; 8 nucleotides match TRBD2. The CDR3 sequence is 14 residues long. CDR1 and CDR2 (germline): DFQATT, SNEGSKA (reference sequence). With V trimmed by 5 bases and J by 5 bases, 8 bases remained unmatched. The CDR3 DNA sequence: TGCAGTGCTGAGGCCGGGACTAGTCACAATGAGCAGTTCTTC. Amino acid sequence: CSAEAGTSHNEQFF.

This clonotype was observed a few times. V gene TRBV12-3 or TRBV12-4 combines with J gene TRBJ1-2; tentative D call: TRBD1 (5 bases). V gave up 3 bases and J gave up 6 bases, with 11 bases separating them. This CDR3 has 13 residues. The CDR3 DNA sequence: TGTGCCAGCAGTTTCCCCAGGGCTAATGGCTACACCTTC. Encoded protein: CASSFPRANGYTF.

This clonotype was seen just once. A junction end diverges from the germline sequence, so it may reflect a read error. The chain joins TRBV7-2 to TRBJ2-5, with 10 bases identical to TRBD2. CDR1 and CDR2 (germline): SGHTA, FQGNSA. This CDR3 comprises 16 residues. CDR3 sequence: CASSLSAGGGQEAQYF. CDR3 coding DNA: TGTGCCAGCAGCTTGTCAGCGGGAGGGGGCCAAGAGGCCCAGTACTTC. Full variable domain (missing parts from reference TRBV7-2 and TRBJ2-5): GAGVSQSPSNKVTEKGKDVELRCDPISGHTALYWYRQSLGQGLEFLIYFQGNSAPDKSGLPSDRFSAERTGGSVSTLTIQRTQQEDSAVYLCASSLSAGGGQEAQYFGPGTRLLVL.

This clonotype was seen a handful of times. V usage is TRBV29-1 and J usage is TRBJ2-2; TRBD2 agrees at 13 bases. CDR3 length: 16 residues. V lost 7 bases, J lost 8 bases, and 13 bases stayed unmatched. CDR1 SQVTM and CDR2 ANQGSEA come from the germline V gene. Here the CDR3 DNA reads TGCAGCGCGCAGGGGACTAGCGGGGCCGCACGGGGGGAGCTGTTTTTT. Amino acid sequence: CSAQGTSGAARGELFF.

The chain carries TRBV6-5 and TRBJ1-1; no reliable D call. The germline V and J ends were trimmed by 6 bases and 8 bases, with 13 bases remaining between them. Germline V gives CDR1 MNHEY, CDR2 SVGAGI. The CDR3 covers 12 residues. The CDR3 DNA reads TGTGCCAGCAGGCGTTATGGGGTGGAAGCTTTCTTT. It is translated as CASRRYGVEAFF.

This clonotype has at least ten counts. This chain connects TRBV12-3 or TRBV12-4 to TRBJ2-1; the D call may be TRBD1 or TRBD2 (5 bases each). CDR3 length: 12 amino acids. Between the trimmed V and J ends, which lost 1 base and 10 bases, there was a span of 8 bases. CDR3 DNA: TGTGCCAGCAGTTTAGTCGGGGCCGAGCAGTTCTTC. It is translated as CASSLVGAEQFF.

The CDR3 protein is CASRWTGSDEAFF. DNA for the CDR3: TGCGCCAGCAGGTGGACAGGTTCGGATGAAGCTTTCTTT. V is TRBV5-1 and J is TRBJ1-1; 7 positions agree with TRBD1. CDR1 and CDR2 (germline): SGHRS, YFSETQ. V lost 5 bases and J lost 7; bases outside the gene matches: 8. The CDR3 extends over 13 amino acids.

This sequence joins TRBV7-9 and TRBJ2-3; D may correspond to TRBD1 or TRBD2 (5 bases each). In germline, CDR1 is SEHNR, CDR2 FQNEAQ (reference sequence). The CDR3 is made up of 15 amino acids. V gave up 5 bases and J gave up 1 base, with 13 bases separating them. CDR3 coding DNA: TGTGCCAGCAGCCGAGGGCAGGGTGGCACAGATACGCAGTATTTT. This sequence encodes CASSRGQGGTDTQYF.